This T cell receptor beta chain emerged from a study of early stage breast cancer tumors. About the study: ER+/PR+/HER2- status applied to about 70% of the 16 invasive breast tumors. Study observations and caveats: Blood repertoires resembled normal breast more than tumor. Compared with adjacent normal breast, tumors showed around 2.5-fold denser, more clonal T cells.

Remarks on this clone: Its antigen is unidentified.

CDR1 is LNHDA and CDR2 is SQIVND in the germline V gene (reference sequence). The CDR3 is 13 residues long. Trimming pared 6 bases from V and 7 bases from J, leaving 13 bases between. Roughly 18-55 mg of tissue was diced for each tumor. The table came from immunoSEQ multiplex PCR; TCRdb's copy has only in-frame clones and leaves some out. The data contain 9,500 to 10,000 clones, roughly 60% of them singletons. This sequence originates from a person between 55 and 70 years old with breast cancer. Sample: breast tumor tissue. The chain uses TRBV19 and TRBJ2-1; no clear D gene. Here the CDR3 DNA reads TGTGCCAGTAGGGTGACGGGCCAAAATGAGCAGTTCTTC. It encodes CASRVTGQNEQFF.